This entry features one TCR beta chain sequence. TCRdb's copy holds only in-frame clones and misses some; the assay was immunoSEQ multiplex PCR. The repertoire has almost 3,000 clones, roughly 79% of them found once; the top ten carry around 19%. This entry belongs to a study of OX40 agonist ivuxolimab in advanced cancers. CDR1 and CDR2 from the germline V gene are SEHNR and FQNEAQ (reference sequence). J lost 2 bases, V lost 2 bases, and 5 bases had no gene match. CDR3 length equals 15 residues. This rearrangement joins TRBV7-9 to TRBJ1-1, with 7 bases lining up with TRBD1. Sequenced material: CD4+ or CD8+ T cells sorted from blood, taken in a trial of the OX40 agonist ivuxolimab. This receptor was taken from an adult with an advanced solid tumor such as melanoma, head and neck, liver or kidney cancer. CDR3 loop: CASSLPQGVNTEAFF. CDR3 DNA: TGTGCCAGCAGCTTACCGCAGGGGGTAAACACTGAAGCTTTCTTT.